The clone carrying this T cell receptor (beta chain) was detected only a few times. Per the authors' pipeline: Cell counts per sample came from amplifying reference gene primers. Sequencing was performed with immunoSEQ multiplex PCR; in TCRdb, only in-frame clones are kept and a portion is missing. V, J and clone size derive from that table, while D and trimming were established from the DNA sequence. This sample has about 73,000 clones, with about four fifths found just once. The data belong to a study of blood T cell repertoires in COVID-19. Study summary: The origin of the acute and convalescent COVID-19 samples was the United States, Italy and Spain. PBMCs, B-cell-depleted T cells, or T cells provided the cDNA or gDNA that made up the material.

Germline V lookup: CDR1 SGHRS, CDR2 YFSETQ. The CDR3 sequence is 15 residues long. V dropped 4 bases and J dropped 9 bases, with 20 bases sitting between them. The sequenced sample was peripheral blood. The gene calls are TRBV5-1 and TRBJ2-1, with a weak D call TRBD2 (6 bases). This clonotype originated in a man in his fifties with active COVID-19. The CDR3: CASSGTSEKFGEQFF. The CDR3 nucleotides read TGCGCCAGCAGCGGGACTTCCGAGAAATTTGGTGAGCAGTTCTTC.